Below, 10 T cell receptor beta chains from the same sample are listed, as sequenced in a study of cytomegalovirus exposure and HLA in healthy donors. The PCR contained 60 Vbeta and 13 Jbeta primers. Libraries were prepared by immunoSEQ multiplex PCR; TCRdb keeps only in-frame clonotypes and omits some of them. The table records about 160,000 clones, roughly 78% of them present only once. Material for sequencing was PBMCs. The origin of the receptors is a man aged 35 to 55 in good health and CMV-seronegative.

This clone was recorded a few times. The chain joins TRBV7-2 to TRBJ2-5, with 7 bases lining up with TRBD2. The V gene end was trimmed by 10 bases and the J gene end by 2 bases; junction bases not matched to a gene: 13. CDR3 size: 15 residues. Germline V CDR1 and CDR2: SGHTA, FQGNSA. The CDR3 loop reads CATTWEGGAQETQYF. The DNA of the CDR3 is TGTGCCACAACATGGGAGGGAGGGGCACAAGAGACCCAGTACTTC.

On this clone: At one boundary the junction diverges from the germline segment, which might be a read error. The gene calls are TRBV7-2 and TRBJ2-6, with D perhaps assigned TRBD1 or TRBD2 (6 bases each). The CDR3 is 16 residues long. Germline assignment: CDR1 SGHTA and CDR2 FQGNSA. CDR3 loop: CASTLQGLSGANVLTF. The CDR3 DNA is TGTGCCAGCACCTTACAGGGACTCTCTGGGGCCAACGTCCTGACTTTC.

This chain joins TRBV6-1 and TRBJ2-1, with 9 bases lining up with TRBD2. V lost 6 bases to trimming and J lost 3 bases; unmatched junction nucleotides: 3. CDR3 length: 14 amino acids. Looked up from germline, CDR1 is MNHNS and CDR2 is SASEGT. The CDR3 DNA sequence: TGTGCCAGCAGGACTAGCGGAAACTACAATGAGCAGTTCTTC. This gives the protein CASRTSGNYNEQFF.

This chain links TRBV4-3 with TRBJ2-7; D gene ambiguous. CDR1 is LGHNA and CDR2 is YSLEER in the germline V gene. V was pared by 1 base and J by 3 bases, with 10 bases between. The CDR3 is 14 amino acids. The CDR3, as DNA: TGCGCCAGCAGCCAAGGGCGGTTCCGCTACGAGCAGTACTTC. It translates to CASSQGRFRYEQYF.

The CDR3 nucleotides read TGTGCCAGCAGTCCTGGACTCAGGTATTTT. Translated, it gives CASSPGLRYF. This chain joins TRBV27 and TRBJ2-3; D is perhaps TRBD2 (5 bases). This CDR3 contains 10 residues. The V gene lost 5 bases and the J gene lost 14 bases, with 11 bases spanning the gap. Germline V gene data show CDR1 as MNHEY and CDR2 as SMNVEV (reference sequence).

This clone was counted a few times. This chain uses TRBV7-9 with TRBJ2-4; 8 nucleotides align to TRBD2. With 7 bases clipped from V and 5 bases from J, the junction kept 4 bases outside the gene matches. The CDR3 runs 13 residues. CDR1 is SEHNR, CDR2 FQNEAQ, per germline (reference sequence). The DNA of the CDR3 is TGTGCCAGCACCTACGGGGGGGAAAACATTCAGTACTTC. Protein product: CASTYGGENIQYF.

This clone was seen more than once but under ten times. The rearrangement joins TRBV28 to TRBJ1-5; D is perhaps TRBD1 (6 bases). The germline CDR1 and CDR2 sequences are MDHEN and SYDVKM. The CDR3 spans 21 residues. The V and J ends lost 6 bases and 6 bases respectively, with 36 bases between them. CDR3 sequence: CASSQIHGMGGPGAGAQPQHF. The CDR3, as DNA: TGTGCCAGCAGCCAAATCCATGGGATGGGGGGACCGGGGGCGGGGGCTCAGCCCCAGCATTTT.

The chain is built from TRBV7-9 and TRBJ2-2; 9 bases are a match to TRBD1. Per the germline V gene, CDR1 is SEHNR and CDR2 is FQNEAQ (reference sequence). The CDR3 length is 19 residues. With V trimmed by 4 bases and J by 1 base, 13 bases remained unmatched. In DNA form, the CDR3 reads TGTGCCAGCAGCTCCTCCGGGACAGGGAAGGTTCTGAACACCGGGGAGCTGTTTTTT. It is translated as CASSSSGTGKVLNTGELFF.

This clone occurred once. V usage is TRBV11-2 and J usage is TRBJ2-7; 9 bases line up with TRBD2. V lost 1 base, J lost 1 base, and 2 bases stayed unmatched. The germline V gene has CDR1 SGHAT and CDR2 FQNNGV. This CDR3 has 15 amino acids. CDR3 nucleotides: TGTGCCAGCAGCTTAGGGCTAGCGGGGTCCTACGAGCAGTACTTC. This translates into CASSLGLAGSYEQYF. The whole variable domain, remainder taken from reference TRBV11-2 and TRBJ2-7, is EAGVAQSPRYKIIEKRQSVAFWCNPISGHATLYWYQQILGQGPKLLIQFQNNGVVDDSQLPKDRFSAERLKGVDSTLKIQPAKLEDSAVYLCASSLGLAGSYEQYFGPGTRLTVT.

The chain has TRBV4-2 and TRBJ2-1, with 7 bases aligning to TRBD2. Germline V gives CDR1 LGHNA, CDR2 YNFKEQ. The J segment lost 3 bases and the V segment lost 2 bases, leaving 4 bases of the junction unmatched. This CDR3 region has 15 residues. The CDR3 is CASSQRQRDYNEQFF. In DNA, the CDR3 is TGTGCCAGCAGCCAACGGCAGCGGGACTACAATGAGCAGTTCTTC.